Sequencing of this TCR beta chain was carried out in a study of beta chain features in type 1 diabetes. General study results and limits: The study found moderately but significantly shorter TCRB CDR3s in all four CD4+ subsets of Type 1 diabetes patients.

Investigators reverse transcribed all isolated RNA, so they sequenced expressed TCRB transcripts. Some clones are missing from TCRdb's copy, which holds only in-frame ones; the method was immunoSEQ multiplex PCR. The repertoire consists of 500,000 to 850,000 clones, with around 15% occurring once and the leading ten covering less than 0.04%. Looked up from germline, CDR1 is PRHDT and CDR2 is FYEKMQ (reference sequence). The CDR3 runs 13 residues. Trimming removed 3 bases from V and 4 bases from J, with 9 bases in between. This clone was counted a few times. The antigen is unknown. Sampling consisted of one heparinised blood draw per donor, averaging approximately 120 mL. All of the sorted populations showed purity greater than 95%.

The chain joins TRBV13 to TRBJ1-2; perhaps TRBD1 as D (5 bases). Sequenced sample: naive CD4+ T cells from blood. The receptor comes from a man younger than 30 with type 1 diabetes. The CDR3 DNA follows: TGTGCCAGCAGCTTTGGAGGGACCTATGGCTACACCTTC. It specifies CASSFGGTYGYTF.